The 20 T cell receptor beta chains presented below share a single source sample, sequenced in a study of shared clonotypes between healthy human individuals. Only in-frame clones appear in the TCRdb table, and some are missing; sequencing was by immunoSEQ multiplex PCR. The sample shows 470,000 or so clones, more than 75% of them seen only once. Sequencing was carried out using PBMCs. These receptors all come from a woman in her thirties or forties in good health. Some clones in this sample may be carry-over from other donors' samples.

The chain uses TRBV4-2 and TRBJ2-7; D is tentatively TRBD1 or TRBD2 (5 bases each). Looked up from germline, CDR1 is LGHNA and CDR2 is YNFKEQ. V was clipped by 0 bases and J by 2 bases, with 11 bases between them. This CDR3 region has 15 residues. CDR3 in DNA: TGTGCCAGCAGCCAAGACTGGGGGACGGCCTACGAGCAGTACTTC. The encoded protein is CASSQDWGTAYEQYF.

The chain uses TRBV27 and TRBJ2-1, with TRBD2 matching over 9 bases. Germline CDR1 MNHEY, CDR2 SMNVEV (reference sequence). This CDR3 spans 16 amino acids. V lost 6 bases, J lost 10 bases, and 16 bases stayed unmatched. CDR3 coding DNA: TGTGCCAGCAGCCCAACAGCGCTAGCGGGAAGGGGAGAGCAGTTCTTC. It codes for CASSPTALAGRGEQFF.

CDR3: CASSLPGSNQPQHF. CDR3 DNA sequence: TGTGCCAGCAGCTTGCCCGGGAGCAATCAGCCCCAGCATTTT. V usage is TRBV5-6 and J usage is TRBJ1-5; no clear D gene. The V end lost 1 base, the J end lost 1 base, and 6 bases lay between the germline ends. The CDR3 loop spans 14 amino acids. Germline V gives CDR1 SGHDT, CDR2 YYEEEE.

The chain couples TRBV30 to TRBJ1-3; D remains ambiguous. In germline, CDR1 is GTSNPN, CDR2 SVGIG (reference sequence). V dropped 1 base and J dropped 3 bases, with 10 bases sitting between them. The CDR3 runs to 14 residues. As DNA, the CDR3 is TGTGCCTGGAGTGACTTTCGAGTTGGAAACACCATATATTTT. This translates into CAWSDFRVGNTIYF.

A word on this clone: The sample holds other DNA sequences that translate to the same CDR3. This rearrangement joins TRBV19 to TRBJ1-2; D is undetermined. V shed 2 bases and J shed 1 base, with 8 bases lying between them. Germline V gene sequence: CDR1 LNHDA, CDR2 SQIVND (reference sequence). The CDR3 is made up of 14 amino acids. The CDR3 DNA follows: TGTGCCAGTAGTATAAATGGAGATAACTATGGCTACACCTTC. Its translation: CASSINGDNYGYTF.

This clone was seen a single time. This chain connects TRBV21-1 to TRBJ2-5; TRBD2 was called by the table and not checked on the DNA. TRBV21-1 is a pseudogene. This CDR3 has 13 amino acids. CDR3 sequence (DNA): TGTGCCAGCAGCGGGGACTCACAAGAGACCCAGTACTTC. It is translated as CASSGDSQETQYF.

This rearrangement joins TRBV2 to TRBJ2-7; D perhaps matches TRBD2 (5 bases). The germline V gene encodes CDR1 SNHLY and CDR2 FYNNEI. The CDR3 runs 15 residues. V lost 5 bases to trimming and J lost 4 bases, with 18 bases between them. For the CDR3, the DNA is TGTGCCAGCAGTAATAGCGTAATGGACCAATACGAGCAGTACTTC. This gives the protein CASSNSVMDQYEQYF.

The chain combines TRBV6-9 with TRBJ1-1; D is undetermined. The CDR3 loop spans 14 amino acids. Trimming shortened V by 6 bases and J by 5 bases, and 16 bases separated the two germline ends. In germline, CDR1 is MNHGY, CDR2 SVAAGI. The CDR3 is CASSPTRGDTEAFF. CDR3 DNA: TGTGCCAGCAGCCCCACCCGGGGAGATACTGAAGCTTTCTTT.

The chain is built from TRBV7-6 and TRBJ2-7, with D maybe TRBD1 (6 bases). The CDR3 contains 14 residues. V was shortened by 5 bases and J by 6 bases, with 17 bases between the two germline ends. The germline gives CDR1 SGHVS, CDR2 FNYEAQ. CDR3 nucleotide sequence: TGTGCCAGCAGCGCCAGGACAGCCCCTAGCGAGCAGTACTTC. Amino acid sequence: CASSARTAPSEQYF. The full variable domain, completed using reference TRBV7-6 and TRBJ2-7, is GAGVSQSPRYKVTKRGQDVALRCDPISGHVSLYWYRQALGQGPEFLTYFNYEAQQDKSGLPNDRFSAERPEGSISTLTIQRTEQRDSAMYRCASSARTAPSEQYFGPGTRLTVT.

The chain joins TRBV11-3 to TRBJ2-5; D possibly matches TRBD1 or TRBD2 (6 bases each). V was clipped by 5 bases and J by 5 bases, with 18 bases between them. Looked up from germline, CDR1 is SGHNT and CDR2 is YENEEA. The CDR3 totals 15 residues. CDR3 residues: CASSMTTGGGETQYF. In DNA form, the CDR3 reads TGTGCCAGCAGCATGACTACAGGAGGGGGGGAGACCCAGTACTTC.

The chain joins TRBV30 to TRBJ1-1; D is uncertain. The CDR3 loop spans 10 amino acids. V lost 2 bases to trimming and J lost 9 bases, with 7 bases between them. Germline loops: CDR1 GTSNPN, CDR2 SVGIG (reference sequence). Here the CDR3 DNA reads TGTGCCTGGAGTCGGAACCAAGCTTTCTTT. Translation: CAWSRNQAFF.

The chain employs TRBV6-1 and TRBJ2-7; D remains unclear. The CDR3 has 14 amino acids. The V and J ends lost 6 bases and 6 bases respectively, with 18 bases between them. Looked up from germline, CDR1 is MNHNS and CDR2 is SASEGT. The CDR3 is CASSDVQSYSEQYF. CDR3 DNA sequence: TGTGCCAGCAGCGACGTACAGAGTTACAGCGAGCAGTACTTC.

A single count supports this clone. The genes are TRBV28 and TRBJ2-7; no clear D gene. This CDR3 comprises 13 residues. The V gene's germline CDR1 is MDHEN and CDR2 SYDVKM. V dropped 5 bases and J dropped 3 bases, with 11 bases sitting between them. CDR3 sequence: CASSAQPVYEQYF. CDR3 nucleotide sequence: TGTGCCAGCAGTGCCCAGCCGGTCTACGAGCAGTACTTC.

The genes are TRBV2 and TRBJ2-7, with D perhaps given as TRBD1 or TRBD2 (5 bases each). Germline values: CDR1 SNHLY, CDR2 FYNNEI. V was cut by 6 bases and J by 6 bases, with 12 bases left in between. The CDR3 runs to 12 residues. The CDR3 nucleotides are TGTGCCAGCAGCGTTGGGACGCCCGAGCAGTACTTC. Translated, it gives CASSVGTPEQYF.

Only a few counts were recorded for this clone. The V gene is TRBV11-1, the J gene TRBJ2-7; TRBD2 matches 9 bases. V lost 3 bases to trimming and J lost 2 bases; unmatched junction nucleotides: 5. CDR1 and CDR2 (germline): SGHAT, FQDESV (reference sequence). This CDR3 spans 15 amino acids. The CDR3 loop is CASSFELAGTYEQYF. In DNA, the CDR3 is TGTGCCAGCAGCTTTGAACTAGCGGGTACCTACGAGCAGTACTTC.

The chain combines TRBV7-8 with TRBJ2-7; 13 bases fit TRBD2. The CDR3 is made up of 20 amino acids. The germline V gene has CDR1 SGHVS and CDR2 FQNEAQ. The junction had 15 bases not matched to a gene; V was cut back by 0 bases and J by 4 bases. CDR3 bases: TGTGCCAGCAGCTTAGCCGGGACTAGCGGGAATTTTATTATGGGATACGAGCAGTACTTC. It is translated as CASSLAGTSGNFIMGYEQYF.

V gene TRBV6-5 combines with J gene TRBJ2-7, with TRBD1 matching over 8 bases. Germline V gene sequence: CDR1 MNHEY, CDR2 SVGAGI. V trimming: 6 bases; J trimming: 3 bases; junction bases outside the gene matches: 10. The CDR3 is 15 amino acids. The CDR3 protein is CASRPHGTGSYEQYF. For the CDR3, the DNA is TGTGCCAGCAGGCCCCACGGGACAGGTAGCTACGAGCAGTACTTC.

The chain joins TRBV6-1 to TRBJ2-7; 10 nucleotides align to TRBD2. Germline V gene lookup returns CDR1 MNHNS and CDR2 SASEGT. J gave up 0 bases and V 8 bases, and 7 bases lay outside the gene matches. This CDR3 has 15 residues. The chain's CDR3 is CASVGLAVNSYEQYF. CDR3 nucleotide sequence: TGTGCCAGCGTAGGACTAGCGGTGAACTCCTACGAGCAGTACTTC.

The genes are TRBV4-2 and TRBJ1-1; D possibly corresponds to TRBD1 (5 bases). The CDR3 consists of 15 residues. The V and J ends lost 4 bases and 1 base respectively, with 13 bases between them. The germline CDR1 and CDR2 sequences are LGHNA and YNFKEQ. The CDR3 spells CASSPPGERNTEAFF. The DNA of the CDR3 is TGTGCCAGCAGCCCGCCGGGGGAGAGGAACACTGAAGCTTTCTTT.

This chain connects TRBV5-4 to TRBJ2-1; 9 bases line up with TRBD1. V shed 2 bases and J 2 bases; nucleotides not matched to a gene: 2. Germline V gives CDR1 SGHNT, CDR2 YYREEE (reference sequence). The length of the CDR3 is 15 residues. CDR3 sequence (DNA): TGTGCCAGCAGCTTTCGGACAGGGGCCTACAATGAGCAGTTCTTC. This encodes CASSFRTGAYNEQFF.